This T cell receptor beta chain was identified in a study of CD8+CD57+ T cells in acquired aplastic anemia. Whole-study context: Quantities of DNA derived from sorted CD4+ and CD8+ cells averaged 3.2 ug.

This clonotype was counted ten times or more. Genomic DNA templated the TCR beta VDJ and CDR3 profiling. Via MiXCR, TCRdb re-called the reads, giving one row per CDR3 protein. The sample records some 120,000 distinct CDR3 sequences, around 48% being singletons. Sequenced: sorted CD4+, CD8+, or CD8+CD57+ T cells (not recorded which) from PBMCs. The source is a human donor in good health, serving as a control.

As DNA, the CDR3 is TGTGCCAGCAGCTTAGACGGGGACAGCAATCAGCCCCAGCATTTT. Its protein product is CASSLDGDSNQPQHF. The chain couples TRBV16 to TRBJ1-5; the D gene is possibly TRBD1 (5 bases). CDR1 and CDR2 from the germline V gene are KGHSY and FQNENV. Trimming took off 5 bases at V and 1 base at J, with 12 bases between the two ends. The CDR3 runs 15 residues.